This entry concerns a single TCR beta chain. The antigen is undetermined. This record belongs to a study of OX40 agonist ivuxolimab in advanced cancers. Study details: Past anti-PD-1, anti-PD-L1 or anti-CTLA-4 therapy was accepted, and 30% to 50% had received some. Overall study results and limits: At 0.1-3.0 mg/kg, partial responders had clonal expansion among the lowest observed.

Assay: immunoSEQ multiplex PCR; the TCRdb copy retains only in-frame clones and omits some. Seen here are more than 70,000 clones, roughly four fifths observed once, and the top ten hold around 5%. Blood got drawn at baseline, again on cycle 4 day 1, and then on cycle 7 day 1. The sequence derives from an adult with an advanced solid tumor such as melanoma, head and neck, liver or kidney cancer. Sequencing was performed on CD4+ or CD8+ T cells sorted from blood, taken in a trial of the OX40 agonist ivuxolimab.

For the CDR3, the DNA is TGTGCCAGCAGCGCCACGCCGGGACAGTTTCTCTCTGGGGCCAACGTCCTGACTTTC. This codes for CASSATPGQFLSGANVLTF. The chain links TRBV7-8 to TRBJ2-6, with 7 bases lining up with TRBD1. J was trimmed by 0 bases and V by 5 bases; bases with no gene match: 13. Looked up from germline, CDR1 is SGHVS and CDR2 is FQNEAQ. The CDR3 spans 19 residues.